A single sample gave rise to the 24 T cell receptor beta chains below, sequenced in a study of blood T cell repertoires in COVID-19. Assay: immunoSEQ multiplex PCR; the TCRdb copy retains only in-frame clones and omits some. The sample holds 97,000 or so clones, 79% seen once. Material for sequencing was peripheral blood. These receptors all stem from an elderly woman with active or convalescent COVID-19.

Note on this clone: Compared with germline, one end of the junction differs, possibly owing to a read error. The chain uses TRBV5-1 and TRBJ2-3, with 8 bases lining up with TRBD2. The CDR3 is 16 residues long. Per the germline V gene, CDR1 is SGHRS and CDR2 is YFSETQ. The CDR3 reads CASSTTLAGRADTQYF. CDR3 nucleotides: TGTGCCAGCAGCACTACATTAGCGGGAAGGGCAGATACGCAGTATTTT.

With regard to this clone: Within the sample, other DNA sequences also encode this same CDR3. The rearrangement links TRBV9 to TRBJ1-3; D is unclear. Trimming pared 3 bases from V and 0 bases from J, leaving 13 bases between. Per germline, CDR1 SGDLS and CDR2 YYNGEE. CDR3 length equals 16 residues. CDR3 region: CASSADPRGSGNTIYF. The CDR3 nucleotides are TGTGCCAGCAGCGCCGACCCTCGGGGCTCTGGAAACACCATATATTTT.

J is TRBJ1-2 and V is TRBV11-2; no definite D call. The V end was cut by 5 bases, the J end by 3 bases, with 10 bases between. There are 13 residues in the CDR3. CDR1 and CDR2 (germline): SGHAT, FQNNGV. This CDR3 reads CASSLSTDYGYTF. CDR3 DNA sequence: TGTGCCAGCAGCCTAAGTACAGACTATGGCTACACCTTC.

This sequence joins TRBV6-6 and TRBJ2-6, with 9 positions matching TRBD2. This CDR3 comprises 17 residues. Trimming removed 7 bases from V and 4 bases from J; junction bases left unmatched: 11. Germline V CDR1 and CDR2: MNHNY, SVGAGI (reference sequence). This CDR3 reads CASNRVSGRSGANVLTF. Written as DNA, the CDR3 is TGTGCCAGCAATCGAGTTAGCGGGAGATCCGGGGCCAACGTCCTGACTTTC.

The chain couples TRBV5-5 to TRBJ2-1; 12 bases fit TRBD2. The trim removed 4 bases at V and 4 bases at J, leaving 3 bases unmatched. CDR1 SGHKS and CDR2 YYEKEE come from the germline V gene (reference sequence). This CDR3 is 15 amino acids long. The CDR3 loop is CASSPGLAGYNEQFF. Written as DNA, the CDR3 is TGTGCCAGCAGCCCGGGACTAGCGGGTTACAATGAGCAGTTCTTC.

The V call is TRBV6-5, the J call TRBJ1-2, with 7 bases identical to TRBD1. The germline CDR1 and CDR2 sequences are MNHEY and SVGAGI. Losses at the gene ends were 0 bases for V and 5 bases for J; bases not matched to a gene: 6. The length of the CDR3 is 15 residues. CDR3 in amino acids: CASSYSMGQTYGYTF. The DNA of the CDR3 is TGTGCCAGCAGTTACTCAATGGGACAGACTTATGGCTACACCTTC.

About this clone itself: Sequence at one end of the junction differs from germline and may be a read error. The V and J genes are TRBV5-1 and TRBJ2-5; maybe TRBD2 (5 bases). Germline CDR1 and CDR2: SGHRS and YFSETQ. There are 13 residues in the CDR3. The DNA of the CDR3 is TGTGCCAGCATGGGGAGCTCACAAGAGACCCAGTACTTC. Translating gives CASMGSSQETQYF. Based on the CDR3 plus reference TRBV5-1 and TRBJ2-5, the full variable domain is KAGVTQTPRYLIKTRGQQVTLSCSPISGHRSVSWYQQTPGQGLQFLFEYFSETQRNKGNFPGRFSGRQFSNSRSEMNVSTLELGDSALYLCASMGSSQETQYFGPGTRLLVL.

J is TRBJ2-5 and V is TRBV12-3 or TRBV12-4; TRBD1 matches 7 bases. The CDR3 is 12 amino acids. J lost 5 bases, V lost 5 bases, and 2 bases had no gene match. The CDR3 DNA reads TGTGCCAGCAGTACAGGGGTGGAGACCCAGTACTTC. Its translation: CASSTGVETQYF.

The chain is built from TRBV6-1 and TRBJ1-2; a possible D gene is TRBD1 (6 bases). Germline V lookup: CDR1 MNHNS, CDR2 SASEGT. The CDR3 loop spans 16 amino acids. V was pared by 4 bases and J by 1 base, with 16 bases between. CDR3 sequence reads: CASSGLGAKGNYGYTF. DNA of the CDR3: TGTGCCAGCAGTGGATTGGGGGCCAAGGGTAACTATGGCTACACCTTC.

This clone was seen a single time. The gene calls are TRBV2 and TRBJ1-1; D not certain. The V end lost 4 bases, the J end lost 3 bases, and 9 bases lay between the germline ends. This CDR3 has 13 residues. Germline CDR1 is SNHLY and CDR2 is FYNNEI. The CDR3, as DNA: TGTGCCAGCAGTGTGTATGAGGACACTGAAGCTTTCTTT. It is translated as CASSVYEDTEAFF.

The J gene is TRBJ2-4, the V gene TRBV5-1, with a tentative D call TRBD1 (6 bases). V was clipped by 5 bases and J by 8 bases, with 14 bases between them. The CDR3 covers 13 residues. Germline lookup yields CDR1 SGHRS and CDR2 YFSETQ. For the CDR3, the DNA is TGCGCCAGCAGAGACGGTCCAGGGGACATTCAGTACTTC. Translating gives CASRDGPGDIQYF.

CDR3 in DNA: TGTGCCAGCAGCTCTCAGCGGGAGGGCGTGGATACGCAGTATTTT. It translates to CASSSQREGVDTQYF. The chain combines TRBV7-3 with TRBJ2-3; 10 bases are shared with TRBD2. From germline, CDR1 is SGHTA and CDR2 FQGTGA. V was clipped by 4 bases and J by 6 bases; unmatched bases: 7. The CDR3 is 15 residues long. Together with reference TRBV7-3 and TRBJ2-3, the CDR3 gives the full variable domain: GAGVSQTPSNKVTEKGKYVELRCDPISGHTALYWYRQSLGQGPEFLIYFQGTGAADDSGLPNDRFFAVRPEGSVSTLKIQRTERGDSAVYLCASSSQREGVDTQYFGPGTRLTVL.

The chain links TRBV28 to TRBJ2-7, with a tentative D call TRBD1 (5 bases). The CDR3 contains 12 residues. CDR1 and CDR2 from the germline V gene are MDHEN and SYDVKM. Between the trimmed V and J ends, which lost 4 bases and 3 bases, there was a span of 7 bases. The CDR3 sequence: CASSSTVYEQYF. The CDR3 DNA is TGTGCCAGCAGTTCGACAGTCTACGAGCAGTACTTC.

The genes are TRBV20-1 and TRBJ2-3; no clear D. Germline V gene data show CDR1 as DFQATT and CDR2 as SNEGSKA (reference sequence). The CDR3 sequence is 15 residues long. Trimming removed 3 bases from V and 0 bases from J, with 13 bases in between. For the CDR3, the DNA is TGCAGTGCTAGTCTTTTTGCCACTAGCACAGATACGCAGTATTTT. It specifies CSASLFATSTDTQYF.

As concerns this clone: The sample contains more than one DNA sequence encoding this CDR3. The chain links TRBV18 to TRBJ1-5; D gene ambiguous. CDR1 KGHSH and CDR2 LQKENI come from the germline V gene. The CDR3 is 12 residues long. V was shortened by 6 bases and J by 3 bases, with 6 bases between the two germline ends. CDR3 nucleotides: TGTGCCAGCTCGCCTATCAATCAGCCCCAGCATTTT. Its translation is CASSPINQPQHF.

The V call is TRBV9, the J call TRBJ2-2; perhaps TRBD2 as D (6 bases). This CDR3 contains 15 residues. Germline assignment: CDR1 SGDLS and CDR2 YYNGEE. V lost 0 bases to trimming and J lost 0 bases, with 6 bases between them. The chain's CDR3 is CASSVGGANTGELFF. CDR3 nucleotides: TGTGCCAGCAGCGTAGGGGGGGCGAACACCGGGGAGCTGTTTTTT.

The rearrangement joins TRBV24-1 to TRBJ2-1; 11 nucleotides match TRBD1. V shed 2 bases, J shed 6 bases, and the junction held 8 bases outside the gene matches. Germline CDR1 KGHDR, CDR2 SFDVKD. The CDR3 consists of 17 residues. CDR3 region: CATSDSRTGGNVNEQFF. CDR3 sequence (DNA): TGTGCCACCAGTGATTCCCGGACAGGGGGCAATGTCAATGAGCAGTTCTTC.

The genes are TRBV21-1 and TRBJ2-7; the DNA was not used to check the table's D call, TRBD2. TRBV21-1 counts as a pseudogene. This CDR3 is 18 amino acids long. The CDR3 here is CASSKWVRWLAGHHEQYF. The DNA for the CDR3 is TGTGCCAGCAGCAAATGGGTGCGGTGGCTAGCGGGACACCACGAGCAGTACTTC.

V is TRBV27 and J is TRBJ2-7, with D perhaps matching TRBD2 (5 bases). CDR3 size: 14 residues. CDR1 is MNHEY, CDR2 SMNVEV, per germline (reference sequence). The V end lost 1 base, the J end lost 2 bases, and 9 bases lay between the germline ends. The CDR3 bases are TGTGCCAGCAGTTTATATGGGGAGCCCTACGAGCAGTACTTC. Residues: CASSLYGEPYEQYF.

This clone was counted only a few times. The V call is TRBV5-3, the J call TRBJ2-3; TRBD2 might be the D (5 bases). TRBV5-3 is given ORF status, its function remaining uncertain. Trimming pared 5 bases from V and 6 bases from J, leaving 16 bases between. CDR3 length: 14 amino acids. The CDR3 region has the DNA TGTGCCAGAAGAGGTTGGTGGGAGTGGGATACGCAGTATTTT. Translating gives CARRGWWEWDTQYF.

The gene calls are TRBV20-1 and TRBJ1-5; D is ambiguous. CDR1 and CDR2 (germline): DFQATT, SNEGSKA (reference sequence). With 3 bases removed from V and 7 bases from J, the gap between germline ends came to 13 bases. The CDR3 consists of 13 residues. CDR3 sequence: CSASSGIYQPQHF. In DNA form, the CDR3 reads TGCAGTGCTAGTTCGGGAATTTACCAGCCCCAGCATTTT.

The J gene is TRBJ1-5, the V gene TRBV6-5, with TRBD1 identical over 8 bases. The germline V gene encodes CDR1 MNHEY and CDR2 SVGAGI. The CDR3 length is 13 residues. The trim removed 6 bases at V and 6 bases at J, leaving 4 bases unmatched. CDR3 in amino acids: CASRRQGFQPQHF. The CDR3 bases are TGTGCCAGCAGAAGACAGGGGTTTCAGCCCCAGCATTTT.

This clone showed up just once. The chain employs TRBV5-6 and TRBJ2-6, with a possible D match to TRBD2 (6 bases). The germline gives CDR1 SGHDT, CDR2 YYEEEE. V gave up 4 bases and J gave up 0 bases, with 17 bases separating them. CDR3 length equals 18 residues. CDR3 sequence (DNA): TGTGCCAGCAGCAAACCGGGACTCCAGAGCTCTGGGGCCAACGTCCTGACTTTC. The encoded protein is CASSKPGLQSSGANVLTF.

The rearrangement joins TRBV6-5 to TRBJ2-1; D gene uncertain. The V end lost 5 bases, the J end lost 2 bases, and 13 bases lay between the germline ends. Germline-derived CDR1 and CDR2 are MNHEY and SVGAGI. The CDR3 sequence is 15 residues long. In nucleotides, the CDR3 is TGTGCCAGCAGTCAAACGACGGAGCCCTACAATGAGCAGTTCTTC. This codes for CASSQTTEPYNEQFF.